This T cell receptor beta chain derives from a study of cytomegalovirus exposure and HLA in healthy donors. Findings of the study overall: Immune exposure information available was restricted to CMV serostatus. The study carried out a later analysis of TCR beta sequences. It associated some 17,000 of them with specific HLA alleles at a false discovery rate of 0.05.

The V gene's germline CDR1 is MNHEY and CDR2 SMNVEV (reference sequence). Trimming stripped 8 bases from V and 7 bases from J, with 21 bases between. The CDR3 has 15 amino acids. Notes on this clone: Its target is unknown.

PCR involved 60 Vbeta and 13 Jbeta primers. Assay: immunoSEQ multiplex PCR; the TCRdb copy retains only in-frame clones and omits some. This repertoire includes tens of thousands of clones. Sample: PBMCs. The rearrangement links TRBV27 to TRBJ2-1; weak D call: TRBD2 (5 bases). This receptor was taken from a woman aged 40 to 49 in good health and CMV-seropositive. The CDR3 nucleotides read TGTGCCAGCTCCCCTCATCTAGCACGGTTTAATGAGCAGTTCTTC. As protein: CASSPHLARFNEQFF.